This is a list of T cell receptor beta chains from one sample in a study of cytomegalovirus exposure and HLA in healthy donors. Measured with immunoSEQ multiplex PCR; TCRdb has only the in-frame clones, and not every one. This table holds over 70,000 clones, 65% to 75% found once. Sequencing input: PBMCs. The receptor source for this set is a man aged 25 to 40 in good health and CMV-seropositive. Each CDR3 is given with its conserved first and last residue. The D gene is left open where the match is weak. Size tells how often a clone was seen (once, few, many) or the class of an expanded clone, and some rows leave it out.

V gene	J gene	clone size	D gene	CDR3 DNA	CDR3 protein
TRBV5-1	TRBJ1-1	-	TRBD1	TGCGCCAGCAGCGTACAGGGGGCGCGGGACACTGAAGCTTTCTTT	CASSVQGARDTEAFF
TRBV5-4	TRBJ1-1	-	-	TGTGCCAGCAGCTTCTACAGGGAAACTGAAGCTTTCTTT	CASSFYRETEAFF
TRBV29-1	TRBJ1-5	few	-	TGCAGCGTTGGACAGAATAGCAATCAGCCCCAGCATTTT	CSVGQNSNQPQHF
TRBV27	TRBJ2-7	-	TRBD1	TGTGCCAGCAGTTTATTTGGGACAGGGGGCGCATTGTCCTACGAGCAGTACTTC	CASSLFGTGGALSYEQYF
TRBV28	TRBJ1-1	-	-	TGTGCCAGCAGTATCCCCCCAGAGAACACTGAAGCTTTCTTT	CASSIPPENTEAFF
TRBV6-6	TRBJ2-7	-	-	TGTGCCAGCAGTCCCACCGGGTCCCCCTACGAGCAGTACTTC	CASSPTGSPYEQYF
TRBV4-1	TRBJ2-5	-	-	TGCGCCAGCAGCCATCCGGACAGACCCCAAGAGACCCAGTACTTC	CASSHPDRPQETQYF
TRBV7-8	TRBJ1-3	-	-	TGTGCCAGCACCTTACTAGGGGGTGCCTCTGGAAACACCATATATTTT	CASTLLGGASGNTIYF
TRBV30	TRBJ2-1	-	TRBD1	TGTGCCTGGAGTTCTAAACGACAGGGAACAGAGTTCTTC	CAWSSKRQGTEFF
TRBV5-1	TRBJ2-7	-	-	TGCGCCAGCAGCTCCGGGGACTCCTACGAGCAGTACTTC	CASSSGDSYEQYF
TRBV12-5	TRBJ1-1	-	-	TGTGCTAGTGGTTTGAAGGGGAATACTGAAGCTTTCTTT	CASGLKGNTEAFF
TRBV7-2	TRBJ2-7	-	TRBD2	TGTGCCAGCAGCTTAGTTCTAACTAGCGGGAGGGCCATCTCCTACGAGCAGTACTTC	CASSLVLTSGRAISYEQYF
TRBV4-2	TRBJ2-7	-	TRBD1	TGTGCCAGCAGCCAAGGTCAGGGGGACTACGAGCAGTACTTC	CASSQGQGDYEQYF
TRBV12-5	TRBJ2-7	-	TRBD1	TGTGCTAGTGCCGACCGCCAAGGTGACAGGGGATACTACGAGCAGTACTTC	CASADRQGDRGYYEQYF
TRBV9	TRBJ2-1	-	TRBD2	TGTGCCAGCAGCGTAGCCCCGCGGGGGGGCCTGGGGAATGAGCAGTTCTTC	CASSVAPRGGLGNEQFF
TRBV7-2	TRBJ2-5	-	TRBD2	TGTGCCAGCAGCCTGACTAGCGGGGCTCAAGAGACCCAGTACTTC	CASSLTSGAQETQYF
TRBV9	TRBJ1-4	-	-	TGTGCCAGCAGCGTCACAGCTGCAACTAATGAAAAACTGTTTTTT	CASSVTAATNEKLFF
TRBV7-9	TRBJ2-3	-	TRBD2	TGTGCCAGCAGCCCCGTACGCCAGAGCGGGGGGTCAGATACGCAGTATTTT	CASSPVRQSGGSDTQYF
TRBV5-1	TRBJ1-3	once	-	TGCGCCAGCAGCTTGGAACAGTCAGGAAACACCATATATTTT	CASSLEQSGNTIYF
TRBV9	TRBJ2-3	-	-	TGTGCCAGCAGCGTTAGGGGAACCACAGATACGCAGTATTTT	CASSVRGTTDTQYF
TRBV20-1	TRBJ1-1	-	-	TGCAGTGCGCCTAGGGGGACTGAAGCTTTCTTT	CSAPRGTEAFF
TRBV4-2	TRBJ1-1	-	TRBD1	TGTGCCAGCAGCCTAAACCCCAGGGGGTACACTGAAGCTTTCTTT	CASSLNPRGYTEAFF
TRBV6-5	TRBJ1-2	-	TRBD1	TGTGCCAGCAGTTCCCCAGGGGGACGCGGCTACACCTTC	CASSSPGGRGYTF
TRBV28	TRBJ2-5	once	TRBD1	TGTGCCAGCAGTTTTCCCGGACAGGCGGATGAGACCCAGTACTTC	CASSFPGQADETQYF
TRBV30	TRBJ1-2	-	-	TGTGCCTGGAGCGTAAGAAGCGTTAACTATGGCTACACCTTC	CAWSVRSVNYGYTF
TRBV7-9	TRBJ2-1	-	TRBD2	TGTGCCAGCAGCCGTTCCGGGGGGACTTACAATGAGCAGTTCTTC	CASSRSGGTYNEQFF
TRBV6-5	TRBJ2-7	-	-	TGTGCCAGCAGCCATCGGGAGATGGTATACGAGCAGTACTTC	CASSHREMVYEQYF
TRBV6-1	TRBJ2-3	-	-	TGTGCCAGTTGCACAGGGTCCACAGATACGCAGTATTTT	CASCTGSTDTQYF
TRBV14	TRBJ1-2	-	TRBD1	TGTGCCAGCAGCCGAACCAGGGGGTCCTATGGCTACCCCTTC	CASSRTRGSYGYPF
TRBV5-6	TRBJ2-6	-	-	TGTGCCAGCAGCCCTACCGGATGGGGGCGGGGGGCCAACGTCCTGACTTTC	CASSPTGWGRGANVLTF
TRBV7-9	TRBJ2-5	-	TRBD1	TGTGCCAGCAGCTTAGGGGCCGGGACAGGAGGAATCTGGGAGACCCAGTACTTC	CASSLGAGTGGIWETQYF
TRBV4-2	TRBJ2-1	-	TRBD2	TGTGCCAGCAGCCAGGAGCGGGAGGCGTACAATGAGCAGTTCTTC	CASSQEREAYNEQFF
TRBV11-3	TRBJ2-3	-	-	TGTGCCAGCAGCTCCTCAGGGACAGATACGCAGTATTTT	CASSSSGTDTQYF
TRBV6-6	TRBJ1-4	-	-	TGTGCCAGCAGCCTTGCGGATGCTGGCAATGAAAAACTGTTTTTT	CASSLADAGNEKLFF
TRBV27	TRBJ1-5	-	-	TGTGCCAGCACCCCTAATCAGCCCCAGCATTTT	CASTPNQPQHF
TRBV19	TRBJ1-2	-	TRBD1	TGTGCCAGTAGTACTGGGACAGGGGCCGACGGGTATGGCTACACCTTC	CASSTGTGADGYGYTF
TRBV12-5	TRBJ2-5	-	-	TGTGCTAGTGGTTTGGCCCTCGGAGAGACCCAGTACTTC	CASGLALGETQYF